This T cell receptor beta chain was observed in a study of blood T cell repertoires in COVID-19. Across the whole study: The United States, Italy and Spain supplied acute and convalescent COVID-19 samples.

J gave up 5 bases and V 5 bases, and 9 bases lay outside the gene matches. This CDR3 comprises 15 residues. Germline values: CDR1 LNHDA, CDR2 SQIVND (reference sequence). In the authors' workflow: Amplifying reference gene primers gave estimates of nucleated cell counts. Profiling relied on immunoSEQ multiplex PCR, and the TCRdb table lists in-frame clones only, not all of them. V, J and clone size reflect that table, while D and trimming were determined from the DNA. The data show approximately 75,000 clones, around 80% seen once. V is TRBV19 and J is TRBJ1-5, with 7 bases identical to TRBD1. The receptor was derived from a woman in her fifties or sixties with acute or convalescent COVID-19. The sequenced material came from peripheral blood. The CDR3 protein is CASSLDRSSYQPQHF. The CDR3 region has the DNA TGTGCCAGTAGTTTGGACAGGTCGTCCTATCAGCCCCAGCATTTT.